These T cell receptor beta chains were read from a single sample in a study of CD8 T cells in ankylosing spondylitis. TCRdb passed the 5' RACE reads through MiXCR, listing each CDR3 protein once. Seen here are some 330,000 distinct CDR3 sequences, roughly 8% observed once, and the top ten hold approximately 14%. Material: blood, either unsorted or a sorted T cell fraction (not recorded which). Receptor source: a male donor with ankylosing spondylitis. CDR3s include the opening cysteine and the closing phenylalanine or tryptophan. Each record gives: clone size, D gene, J gene, CDR3 length, V gene, CDR3 protein, CDR3 DNA. The D gene is left open where the match is weak. Only some rows state a clone size, as once, few, many or a class for expanded clones.

few TRBD2 TRBJ2-1 15 TRBV3-1 CASSQMVGGGNEQFF TGTGCCAGCAGCCAAATGGTCGGGGGGGGCAATGAGCAGTTCTTC
NA TRBD2 TRBJ2-7 17 TRBV29-1 CSVLTSLGTSGGYEQYF TGCAGCGTTTTGACCTCCCTGGGAACTAGCGGGGGGTACGAGCAGTACTTC
NA TRBD1 TRBJ1-2 15 TRBV20-1 CSARDRTGGNYGYTF TGCAGTGCTAGAGATCGGACAGGGGGGAACTATGGCTACACCTTC
few TRBD1 TRBJ2-2 16 TRBV7-2 CASSLYRGPTTGELFF TGTGCCAGCAGCCTTTACAGGGGGCCCACCACCGGGGAGCTGTTTTTT
many TRBD2 TRBJ2-2 17 TRBV2 CASIPGGSGANTGELFF TGTGCCAGCATCCCGGGAGGTAGCGGAGCGAACACCGGGGAGCTGTTTTTT
few NA TRBJ2-7 16 TRBV5-1 CASSLAGREGPYEQYF TGCGCCAGCAGCTTGGCCGGACGAGAAGGGCCTTACGAGCAGTACTTC
few NA TRBJ1-4 15 TRBV19 CASSIDPGFVEKLFF TGTGCCAGTAGTATAGATCCGGGCTTCGTTGAAAAACTGTTTTTT
few NA TRBJ2-7 15 TRBV12-3/TRBV12-4 CASSASTGRVYEQYF TGTGCCAGCAGTGCCTCGACAGGGAGGGTCTACGAGCAGTACTTC
few TRBD1 TRBJ1-2 14 TRBV7-6 CASSLGQGAAVYTF TGTGCCAGCAGCTTAGGACAGGGGGCCGCTGTCTACACCTTC
NA NA TRBJ2-6 16 TRBV4-2 CASSQVLSSGANVLTF TGTGCCAGCAGCCAGGTGCTGAGCTCTGGGGCCAACGTCCTGACTTTC
NA NA TRBJ1-2 12 TRBV20-1 CSALRGGYGYTF TGCAGTGCCTTGCGGGGCGGCTATGGCTACACCTTC
NA NA TRBJ2-5 13 TRBV10-3 CAINGGQQETQYF TGTGCCATCAATGGAGGACAGCAAGAGACCCAGTACTTC
many NA TRBJ1-6 16 TRBV5-1 CASSTSGFTYNSPLHF TGCGCCAGCAGCACATCAGGTTTCACCTATAATTCACCCCTCCACTTT
NA NA TRBJ2-3 14 TRBV6-1 CASSEALLINTQYF TGTGCCAGCAGTGAAGCCTTATTAATAAATACGCAGTATTTT
NA NA TRBJ1-1 13 TRBV7-9 CASSYRQSHEAFF TGTGCCAGCAGCTACCGACAGAGCCATGAAGCTTTCTTT
many NA TRBJ1-1 14 TRBV14 CASSQGPGGTEAFF TGTGCCAGCAGCCAAGGACCCGGTGGGACTGAAGCTTTCTTT
few NA TRBJ2-7 14 TRBV20-1 CSARRPLGPYEQYF TGCAGTGCTAGGAGGCCCTTAGGGCCCTACGAGCAGTACTTC
NA NA TRBJ2-3 14 TRBV11-2 CASTTGLFTDTQYF TGTGCCAGCACAACGGGACTTTTCACAGATACGCAGTATTTT
NA NA TRBJ2-7 14 TRBV11-2 CASSNRPRSYEQYF TGTGCCAGCAGCAACCGACCGCGCTCCTACGAGCAGTACTTC
few NA TRBJ2-7 14 TRBV3-1 CASSQGDFIYEQYF TGTGCCAGCAGCCAAGGGGACTTCATCTACGAGCAGTACTTC
NA NA TRBJ2-7 13 TRBV20-1 CSALRTEAYEQYF TGCAGTGCTCTTAGGACGGAAGCCTACGAGCAGTACTTC
NA NA TRBJ2-1 15 TRBV5-1 CASSLVGGANNEQFF TGCGCCAGCAGCTTGGTTGGGGGAGCCAACAATGAGCAGTTCTTC
many TRBD2 TRBJ2-3 14 TRBV5-1 CASSLVAGGDTQYF TGCGCCAGCAGCTTAGTAGCGGGTGGAGATACGCAGTATTTT
many TRBD1 TRBJ2-3 16 TRBV5-1 CASSSWGQTHTDTQYF TGCGCCAGCAGCTCGTGGGGACAGACCCACACAGATACGCAGTATTTT
NA NA TRBJ2-3 13 TRBV20-1 CSARDRDRDTQYF TGCAGTGCTAGAGATCGCGACAGGGATACGCAGTATTTT